Detailed here is one TCR beta chain. Authors' processing steps: Estimation of nucleated cell counts was performed using reference gene primer amplification. Clones were read by immunoSEQ multiplex PCR, and TCRdb kept only the in-frame ones, dropping some. V, J and clone size derive from that table, while D and trimming were established from the DNA sequence. Here the sample spans 62,000 or so clones, 80% to 90% being singletons. This sample is drawn from a study of blood T cell repertoires in COVID-19. About the study: Specimens from acute and convalescent COVID-19 originated in the United States, Italy and Spain. PBMCs, B-cell-depleted T cells, or T cells provided the cDNA or gDNA that made up the material.

The length of the CDR3 is 16 residues. Trimming took off 4 bases at V and 0 bases at J, with 13 bases between the two ends. Germline V CDR1 and CDR2: LNHDA, SQIVND (reference sequence). The origin of this receptor is an older woman with acute or convalescent COVID-19. The V and J genes are TRBV19 and TRBJ1-3; no clear D gene. The sequenced material came from peripheral blood. The CDR3 protein is CASSKGGLRSGNTIYF. In nucleotides, the CDR3 is TGTGCCAGTAGTAAAGGAGGACTGCGCTCTGGAAACACCATATATTTT.